The 14 T cell receptor beta chains reported below all come from one sample, sequenced in a study of immune characterization of retroperitoneal liposarcoma. TCRdb independently ran MiXCR on the PCR reads; one entry per CDR3 protein. The top ten hold 15% of the sample, which has 7,900 or so distinct CDR3 sequences, about two fifths seen once. The sequenced material came from tumor tissue. Receptor source: a male donor with retroperitoneal liposarcoma.

There are a few counts of this clonotype. The chain joins TRBV6-1 to TRBJ2-1; 11 positions agree with TRBD2. The end of the DNA fits TRBJ2-7 better, so the J call may be wrong. Germline CDR1 reads MNHNS; CDR2 reads SASEGT. There are 13 residues in the CDR3. The DNA of the CDR3 is TGTGCCACCGCCACTAGCGGGGGCAATGAGCAGTACTTC. Amino acids: CATATSGGNEQYF.

This CDR3 is CASSFFGNPYEQYF. For the CDR3, the DNA is TGTGCCAGCAGCTTCTTCGGGAACCCCTACGAGCAGTACTTC. The chain combines TRBV7-8 with TRBJ2-5; perhaps TRBD2 as D (5 bases). The DNA end favors TRBJ2-7, so the J call may be wrong. Germline V gene sequence: CDR1 SGHVS, CDR2 FQNEAQ. CDR3 length equals 14 residues.

The V gene is TRBV11-2, the J gene TRBJ2-5; the D call may be TRBD1 or TRBD2 (6 bases each). This CDR3 comprises 13 residues. Germline lookup yields CDR1 SGHAT and CDR2 FQNNGV. Between the trimmed V and J ends, which lost 8 bases and 4 bases, there was a span of 14 bases. CDR3 protein: CASRRGVLETQYF. The CDR3 coding sequence is TGTGCCAGCCGAAGGGGGGTGCTAGAGACCCAGTACTTC.

The chain is built from TRBV6-1 and TRBJ1-2; D possibly corresponds to TRBD1 (6 bases). The germline CDR1 and CDR2 sequences are MNHNS and SASEGT. This CDR3 region has 15 residues. V was clipped by 1 base and J by 4 bases, with 13 bases between them. The CDR3 loop reads CASSEGRGPLYGYTF. The CDR3 nucleotides read TGTGCCAGCAGTGAAGGCCGGGGGCCCCTCTATGGCTACACCTTC.

This clonotype appeared once. The gene calls are TRBV6-8 and TRBJ2-5, with D tentatively TRBD1 or TRBD2 (5 bases each). With the DNA end fitting TRBJ2-1 better, the J assignment may be wrong. The CDR3 is made up of 16 amino acids. Germline CDR1 is MNHGY and CDR2 is SAAAGT. CDR3 amino acids: CASSRAPGPTANEQFF. In DNA form, the CDR3 reads TGTGCCAGCAGTCGTGCCCCGGGACCCACAGCCAATGAGCAGTTCTTC.

This clonotype was seen only once. CDR3 protein: CASSRDRTPYEQYF. CDR3 DNA: TGTGCCAGCAGCCGGGACAGGACCCCCTACGAGCAGTACTTC. The V gene is TRBV6-8, the J gene TRBJ2-1, with 8 positions matching TRBD1. The DNA end lines up better with TRBJ2-7; the J call may be wrong. The length of the CDR3 is 14 residues. In germline, CDR1 is MNHGY, CDR2 SAAAGT.

This clonotype qualifies as medium-sized. This rearrangement joins TRBV7-6 to TRBJ2-6; 11 bases map to TRBD1. Germline V gene sequence: CDR1 SGHVS, CDR2 FNYEAQ. This CDR3 spans 17 amino acids. V trimming: 4 bases; J trimming: 0 bases; junction bases outside the gene matches: 2. Here the CDR3 reads CASSSGTGGSGANVLTF. The CDR3 DNA follows: TGTGCCAGCAGCTCCGGGACAGGGGGCTCTGGGGCCAACGTCCTGACTTTC.

By sample share, this clonotype is medium-sized. The chain couples TRBV7-2 to TRBJ2-1; D is perhaps TRBD1 or TRBD2 (7 bases each). Germline CDR1 reads SGHTA; CDR2 reads FQGNSA. The ends were cut back, 1 base at V and 10 bases at J, with 20 bases in the middle. This CDR3 has 16 residues. The CDR3 DNA sequence: TGTGCCAGCAGCTTAGGGGCCCCAGGGGGGGGCTACGAGCAGTTCTTC. Translated: CASSLGAPGGGYEQFF.

This clonotype was seen a few times. V is TRBV25-1 and J is TRBJ1-2, with TRBD1 matching over 9 bases. Germline V gene lookup returns CDR1 MGHDK and CDR2 SYGVNS. The CDR3 extends over 14 amino acids. With V trimmed by 4 bases and J by 0 bases, 0 bases remained unmatched. Written as DNA, the CDR3 is TGTGCCAGCAGTGGACAGGGGGCTAACTATGGCTACACCTTC. Encoded protein: CASSGQGANYGYTF.

The gene calls are TRBV6-5 and TRBJ1-1; TRBD1 agrees at 7 bases. V gave up 5 bases and J gave up 0 bases; unmatched junction bases: 9. The germline CDR1 and CDR2 sequences are MNHEY and SVGAGI. This CDR3 has 16 amino acids. The CDR3 loop reads CASSEHSDRVNTEAFF. The CDR3 DNA reads TGTGCCAGCAGTGAGCATTCTGACAGGGTGAACACTGAAGCTTTCTTT.

This clonotype was observed a handful of times. This could be a read error, since a much larger clone is one nucleotide away. The chain links TRBV7-2 to TRBJ2-1; TRBD2 is a possible D gene (6 bases). Looked up from germline, CDR1 is SGHTA and CDR2 is FQGNSA. Trimming took off 4 bases at V and 13 bases at J, with 17 bases between the two ends. This CDR3 contains 13 residues. CDR3 loop: CASSWDFPYDQFF. CDR3 nucleotides: TGTGCCAGCAGCTGGGACTTTCCCTACGATCAGTTCTTC. Combining the CDR3 with reference TRBV7-2 and TRBJ2-1 gives the whole variable domain GAGVSQSPSNKVTEKGKDVELRCDPISGHTALYWYRQSLGQGLEFLIYFQGNSAPDKSGLPSDRFSAERTGGSVSTLTIQRTQQEDSAVYLCASSWDFPYDQFFGPGTRLTVL.

By share, this clonotype ranks as medium-sized. The gene calls are TRBV6-1 and TRBJ2-7; tentatively, D is TRBD1 or TRBD2 (5 bases each). V lost 7 bases, J lost 7 bases, and 20 bases lay in between. This CDR3 is 14 amino acids long. The germline V gene has CDR1 MNHNS and CDR2 SASEGT. CDR3 protein: CASTLYSGRGEQYF. CDR3 nucleotides: TGTGCCAGCACCTTGTATTCAGGGAGAGGAGAGCAGTACTTC.

The chain links TRBV10-1 to TRBJ2-1; D is ambiguous. The J call may be incorrect, as the DNA end agrees better with TRBJ2-7. The CDR3 has 13 amino acids. Germline CDR1 WNHNN, CDR2 SYGVQD (reference sequence). CDR3 DNA: TGCGCCAGCAGTTTAGGGCTCAACAATGAGCAGTACTTC. This translates into CASSLGLNNEQYF.

This clonotype counts as medium-sized. The chain links TRBV6-1 to TRBJ2-1; 8 bases align to TRBD2. Germline V lookup: CDR1 MNHNS, CDR2 SASEGT. CDR3 length: 14 amino acids. The V segment lost 5 bases and the J segment 10 bases; nucleotides outside the gene matches: 10. CDR3 sequence: CASSYTQRGYEQFF. The CDR3 coding sequence is TGTGCCAGCAGTTATACCCAGCGGGGGTACGAGCAGTTCTTC.